This entry features one T cell receptor beta chain sequence. Its antigen is unidentified. This entry comes from a study of T cell responses to AZD1222 COVID-19 vaccine. The wider study: Second-dose timings of about 4 or about 12 weeks were pooled.

Germline CDR1 reads MNHEY; CDR2 reads SVGEGT. V was shortened by 6 bases and J by 0 bases, with 15 bases between the two germline ends. The length of the CDR3 is 16 residues. Repertoires were generated with immunoSEQ multiplex PCR, while TCRdb's copy carries only in-frame clones and drops some. The sample records 100,000 or so clones, approximately 87% being singletons. Study-wide results and caveats: Sampled repertoires all dated from after the peak T cell response. Clonal diversity may have been underestimated in mostly white British donors. Vaccine-associated CD4 TCRs ranged over spike, dominating at 160-218 and 743-854.

This TCR derives from an adult in good health. V gene TRBV6-2 or TRBV6-3 combines with J gene TRBJ1-5; perhaps TRBD1 as D (6 bases). The starting material was peripheral blood, obtained on day 0 of AZD1222 vaccination. Here the CDR3 reads CASSPYRTASNQPQHF. CDR3 DNA sequence: TGTGCCAGCAGCCCTTACAGGACAGCTAGCAATCAGCCCCAGCATTTT.